The clone carrying this T cell receptor (beta chain) was observed at least ten times. The antigen is undetermined. The data stem from a study of response to subunit inactivated influenza vaccine. General study points: With each seasonal influenza vaccination, the authors suggested, few new T cells are recruited.

J lost 2 bases, V lost 0 bases, and 9 bases had no gene match. This CDR3 comprises 16 residues. Germline loops: CDR1 DFQATT, CDR2 SNEGSKA (reference sequence). TCRdb used MiXCR to reprocess the RT-PCR reads, holding one entry per CDR3 protein. The table lists over 800,000 distinct CDR3 sequences, around 20% of them singletons, with about a tenth in the top ten. The sequence derives from a man aged 50 to 59 who received an inactivated influenza vaccine. The J gene is TRBJ2-5, the V gene TRBV20-1; 7 bases fit TRBD1. The source was PBMCs from blood, collected roughly 5 days after vaccination. The CDR3 is CSARDQVTGNQETQYF. The CDR3 DNA reads as TGCAGTGCTAGAGATCAAGTGACAGGGAATCAAGAGACCCAGTACTTC.